A single sample is the source of the 21 T cell receptor beta chains below, sequenced in a study of blood T cell repertoires in COVID-19. The protocol was immunoSEQ multiplex PCR, while the TCRdb copy is restricted to in-frame clones and leaves out a portion. The table shows roughly 200,000 clones, with approximately 90% occurring only once. What was sequenced was peripheral blood. The receptors were sampled from a man aged 60 to 75 who had recovered from COVID-19.

This chain joins TRBV30 and TRBJ1-6; no firm D call. Germline CDR1 and CDR2: GTSNPN and SVGIG (reference sequence). Trimming removed 0 bases at V and 4 bases at J, with 4 bases between. The CDR3 spans 13 residues. CDR3 sequence (DNA): TGTGCCTGGAGTGTTATATATAATTCACCCCTCCACTTT. Translation: CAWSVIYNSPLHF. The full variable domain, in which reference TRBV30 and TRBJ1-6 provide the parts outside the CDR3, is SQTIHQWPATLVQPVGSPLSLECTVEGTSNPNLYWYRQAAGRGLQLLFYSVGIGQISSEVPQNLSASRPQDRQFILSSKKLLLSDSGFYLCAWSVIYNSPLHFGNGTRLTVT.

The chain has TRBV6-5 and TRBJ1-4; 9 nucleotides line up with TRBD1. CDR1 and CDR2 (germline): MNHEY, SVGAGI. The length of the CDR3 is 15 residues. With 0 bases clipped from V and 6 bases from J, the junction kept 2 bases outside the gene matches. The CDR3 nucleotides read TGTGCCAGCAGTTACTCAAGGACAGGGGATGAAAAACTGTTTTTT. Protein product: CASSYSRTGDEKLFF.

This clone came up many times. CDR3 protein: CASTVLTGGMGGNTIYF. The CDR3 region has the DNA TGTGCCAGTACCGTCTTGACAGGGGGCATGGGAGGAAACACCATATATTTT. The J gene is TRBJ1-3, the V gene TRBV19; 10 nucleotides match TRBD1. The CDR3 runs to 17 residues. V was clipped by 7 bases and J by 4 bases; unmatched bases: 13. CDR1 and CDR2 from the germline V gene are LNHDA and SQIVND (reference sequence). The variable domain in full, with the rest retrieved from reference TRBV19 and TRBJ1-3, is DGGITQSPKYLFRKEGQNVTLSCEQNLNHDAMYWYRQDPGQGLRLIYYSQIVNDFQKGDIAEGYSVSREKKESFPLTVTSAQKNPTAFYLCASTVLTGGMGGNTIYFGEGSWLTVV.

The V call is TRBV3-1 (or the pseudogene TRBV3-2), the J call TRBJ1-1; D is possibly TRBD1 (6 bases). The CDR3 is made up of 17 amino acids. Germline CDR1 is LGHDT and CDR2 is YNNKEL (reference sequence). Between the trimmed V and J ends, which lost 4 bases and 5 bases, there was a span of 23 bases. The chain's CDR3 is CASSPEGARGFSTEAFF. CDR3 DNA: TGTGCCAGCAGCCCCGAGGGAGCCAGGGGATTTTCGACTGAAGCTTTCTTT.

In this sample, this clone turned up once. V is TRBV7-8 and J is TRBJ1-1, with 9 bases aligning to TRBD1. Unmatched junction bases numbered 9, after V lost 5 bases and J lost 5 bases. In germline, CDR1 is SGHVS, CDR2 FQNEAQ. This CDR3 has 15 residues. CDR3 bases: TGTGCCAGCAGCCCCCGTAGGGACAGGGCAACTGAAGCTTTCTTT. Translating it yields CASSPRRDRATEAFF.

The chain is built from TRBV28 and TRBJ2-3; 9 positions match TRBD2. The ends lost 4 bases at V and 0 bases at J; junction bases unmatched: 5. Germline CDR1 and CDR2: MDHEN and SYDVKM. CDR3 length: 16 amino acids. The CDR3 nucleotides read TGTGCCAGCAGTTGGTTAGCGGGAGCTAGCACAGATACGCAGTATTTT. It codes for CASSWLAGASTDTQYF.

The rearrangement joins TRBV28 to TRBJ2-3, with 7 bases identical to TRBD2. Trimming at V came to 3 bases and at J to 5 bases, leaving 11 bases not matched to a gene. The CDR3 totals 16 residues. Germline CDR1 is MDHEN and CDR2 is SYDVKM. The CDR3 coding sequence is TGTGCCAGCAGTTTGAGTGGGGCGGGAGTCCGAGATACGCAGTATTTT. Translating gives CASSLSGAGVRDTQYF.

This clone was recorded only once. The chain uses TRBV24-1 and TRBJ1-5, with 10 bases identical to TRBD1. Losses at the gene ends were 5 bases for V and 4 bases for J; bases not matched to a gene: 7. This CDR3 has 16 residues. CDR1 is KGHDR, CDR2 SFDVKD, per germline. The CDR3 DNA reads as TGTGCCACCAGTGGGGGAAGACAGGGGGCAAATCAGCCCCAGCATTTT. It encodes CATSGGRQGANQPQHF.

The chain joins TRBV9 to TRBJ2-3; the match to TRBD2 covers 10 bases. CDR3 size: 18 residues. Germline V gene data show CDR1 as SGDLS and CDR2 as YYNGEE. Trimming removed 5 bases from V and 0 bases from J; junction bases left unmatched: 12. The CDR3 sequence: CASSHGKVSGGSTDTQYF. DNA for the CDR3: TGTGCCAGCAGTCACGGGAAGGTTAGCGGGGGGAGCACAGATACGCAGTATTTT.

The gene calls are TRBV19 and TRBJ1-6; 7 bases are a match to TRBD1. This CDR3 is 13 amino acids long. Losses at the gene ends were 6 bases for V and 7 bases for J; bases not matched to a gene: 3. CDR1 LNHDA and CDR2 SQIVND come from the germline V gene (reference sequence). CDR3 protein: CASSGRGNSPLHF. In DNA form, the CDR3 reads TGTGCCAGTAGCGGCAGGGGGAATTCACCCCTCCACTTT.

This clone has a single count. V and J are TRBV7-8 and TRBJ2-7, with unresolved D. Germline values: CDR1 SGHVS, CDR2 FQNEAQ. Trimming removed 1 base at V and 4 bases at J, with 26 bases between. CDR3 length: 19 residues. The CDR3 DNA follows: TGTGCCAGCAGCTTAGGCCCCTCCGGTCCCGAGTCTTCGGGTTACGAGCAGTACTTC. The encoded protein is CASSLGPSGPESSGYEQYF.

The chain links TRBV2 to TRBJ1-5; a weak D match, TRBD1 (6 bases). Deletions cut 2 bases from V and 6 bases from J, with 14 bases between. This CDR3 region has 15 residues. Germline V gene lookup returns CDR1 SNHLY and CDR2 FYNNEI. For the CDR3, the DNA is TGTGCCAGCAGTGAATACACAGGGAGTCGTCAGCCCCAGCATTTT. This codes for CASSEYTGSRQPQHF.

The chain carries TRBV6-5 and TRBJ1-5; TRBD1 matches 8 bases. Germline loops: CDR1 MNHEY, CDR2 SVGAGI. The J segment lost 5 bases and the V segment lost 10 bases, leaving 7 bases of the junction unmatched. The CDR3 length is 13 residues. The DNA for the CDR3 is TGTGCCACACGGGGGACAGGTGATCAGCCCCAGCATTTT. Translating it yields CATRGTGDQPQHF.

The chain has TRBV6-1 and TRBJ2-7; no firm D call. There are 14 residues in the CDR3. V lost 3 bases and J lost 4, with 13 bases in between. Germline V CDR1 and CDR2: MNHNS, SASEGT. The CDR3 region has the DNA TGTGCCAGCAGTGATACAGTTAGTAGGTACGAGCAGTACTTC. It specifies CASSDTVSRYEQYF.

This clone came up many times. The chain carries TRBV4-2 and TRBJ2-7, with TRBD2 matching 11 bases. This CDR3 has 14 residues. CDR1 LGHNA and CDR2 YNFKEQ come from the germline V gene. V was clipped by 3 bases and J by 9 bases; unmatched bases: 7. For the CDR3, the DNA is TGTGCCAGCAGCCAGACACTAGCGGGGGCCGCGCAGTACTTC. Translated: CASSQTLAGAAQYF.

V gene TRBV10-3 combines with J gene TRBJ2-7; 9 bases fit TRBD2. Per the germline V gene, CDR1 is ENHRY and CDR2 is SYGVKD. The CDR3 is 13 residues long. Germline trimming cut 4 bases from V and 12 bases from J; bases unmatched to any gene: 10. CDR3 coding DNA: TGTGCCATCAGTGTGGGCGGGAGGGCCTTTCCGTACTTC. Translated, it gives CAISVGGRAFPYF.

This sequence joins TRBV5-1 and TRBJ2-3, with 7 bases matching TRBD2. CDR3 length: 15 amino acids. Germline CDR1 and CDR2: SGHRS and YFSETQ. The V and J ends lost 4 bases and 2 bases, in that order; junction bases with no gene match: 7. This CDR3 reads CASSGRAGNTDTQYF. The CDR3 DNA sequence: TGCGCCAGCAGCGGGAGGGCGGGAAACACAGATACGCAGTATTTT. The variable domain in full, completed from reference TRBV5-1 and TRBJ2-3, reads KAGVTQTPRYLIKTRGQQVTLSCSPISGHRSVSWYQQTPGQGLQFLFEYFSETQRNKGNFPGRFSGRQFSNSRSEMNVSTLELGDSALYLCASSGRAGNTDTQYFGPGTRLTVL.

In its sample, this clone was seen a few times. V and J are TRBV25-1 and TRBJ2-7; 11 nucleotides agree with TRBD2. V gave up 3 bases and J gave up 2 bases; unmatched junction bases: 3. This CDR3 has 15 residues. Per germline, CDR1 MGHDK and CDR2 SYGVNS. The CDR3 spells CASSDPSGGTYEQYF. CDR3 bases: TGTGCCAGCAGTGATCCTAGCGGGGGGACCTACGAGCAGTACTTC.

The chain employs TRBV5-5 and TRBJ2-1; the D is unclear. Trimming left V 0 bases short and J 9 bases short, with 13 bases between. Germline V gene sequence: CDR1 SGHKS, CDR2 YYEKEE (reference sequence). The CDR3 is 14 amino acids. The DNA of the CDR3 is TGTGCCAGCAGCTTGGCCAGCAGGTCGCCTGAGCAGTTCTTC. It is translated as CASSLASRSPEQFF.

This rearrangement joins TRBV6-4 to TRBJ2-3; maybe TRBD2 (7 bases). This CDR3 comprises 15 residues. Germline CDR1 is MRHNA and CDR2 is SNTAGT. The V end lost 2 bases, the J end lost 1 base, and 10 bases lay between the germline ends. Written as DNA, the CDR3 is TGTGCCAGCAGTGACAAAGGGGGGGGCACAGATACGCAGTATTTT. It translates to CASSDKGGGTDTQYF.

This chain uses TRBV30 with TRBJ1-6, with TRBD1 matching over 8 bases. There are 13 residues in the CDR3. V trimming: 2 bases; J trimming: 10 bases; junction bases outside the gene matches: 4. Germline CDR1 and CDR2: GTSNPN and SVGIG (reference sequence). CDR3 residues: CAWSQGAGSPLHF. CDR3 in DNA: TGTGCCTGGAGTCAGGGGGCAGGATCACCCCTCCACTTT.